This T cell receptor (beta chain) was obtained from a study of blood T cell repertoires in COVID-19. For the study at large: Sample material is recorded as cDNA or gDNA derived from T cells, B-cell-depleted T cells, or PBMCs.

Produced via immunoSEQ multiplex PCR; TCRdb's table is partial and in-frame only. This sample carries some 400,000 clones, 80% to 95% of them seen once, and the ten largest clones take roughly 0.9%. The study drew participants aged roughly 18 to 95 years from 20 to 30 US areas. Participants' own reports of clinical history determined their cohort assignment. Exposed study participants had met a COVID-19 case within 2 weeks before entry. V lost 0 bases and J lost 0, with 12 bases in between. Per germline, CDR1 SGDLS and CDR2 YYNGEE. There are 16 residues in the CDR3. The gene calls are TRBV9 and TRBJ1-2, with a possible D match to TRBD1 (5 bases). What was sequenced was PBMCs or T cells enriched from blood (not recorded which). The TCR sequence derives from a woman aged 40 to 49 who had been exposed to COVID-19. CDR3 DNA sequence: TGTGCCAGCAGCGTAGACACCGGGGGGACTAACTATGGCTACACCTTC. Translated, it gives CASSVDTGGTNYGYTF.